The 18 T cell receptor beta chains below come from one sample, sequenced in a study of T-cell reconstitution after alpha-beta-depleted transplantation in children. Unique molecular identifiers were built into the TCRbeta library. TCRdb reprocessed the PCR reads via MiXCR and lists one record per CDR3 protein. Of 900,000 or so distinct CDR3 sequences in the sample, around 15% are singletons; the top ten hold about 4.6%. The sequencing here drew on PBMCs, mostly from graft donor cells, taken 360 days after TCRalphabeta/CD19-depleted stem cell transplant. These receptors were collected from a male patient younger than 18 who had a stem cell transplant for acute lymphoblastic leukemia, so the T cells may come from the graft donor.

The chain joins TRBV7-9 to TRBJ2-7; D is undetermined. Trimming took off 6 bases at V and 7 bases at J, with 22 bases between the two ends. Germline CDR1 and CDR2: SEHNR and FQNEAQ (reference sequence). The CDR3 length is 15 residues. This CDR3 is CASSPRSRGPLEQYF. For the CDR3, the DNA is TGTGCCAGCAGTCCACGATCGCGCGGCCCCTTGGAGCAGTACTTC.

This chain uses TRBV12-3 or TRBV12-4 with TRBJ2-5; TRBD2 aligns across 7 bases. This CDR3 is built from 15 residues. V shed 3 bases, J shed 5 bases, and the junction held 9 bases outside the gene matches. In DNA, the CDR3 is TGTGCCAGCAGTTTCTCCTCGGGGGGAGGGGAGACCCAGTACTTC. This encodes CASSFSSGGGETQYF.

This clonotype has just a few counts. This chain links TRBV11-2 with TRBJ2-5, with 9 bases lining up with TRBD2. There are 15 residues in the CDR3. V lost 5 bases and J lost 5; bases outside the gene matches: 9. Germline V gene data show CDR1 as SGHAT and CDR2 as FQNNGV. Written as DNA, the CDR3 is TGTGCCAGCAGCCGCGTAGCGGGAGAGGGGGAGACCCAGTACTTC. Protein: CASSRVAGEGETQYF.

This clonotype was detected a few times. The J gene is TRBJ2-7, the V gene TRBV21-1; the D call of TRBD1 is as the table states it, not checked on the DNA. TRBV21-1 is a documented pseudogene. CDR3 size: 12 residues. Here the CDR3 reads CASTKDSYEQYF. The CDR3 coding sequence is TGTGCCAGCACAAAGGACAGCTACGAGCAGTACTTC.

The rearrangement links TRBV20-1 to TRBJ2-1; D perhaps matches TRBD2 (5 bases). CDR3 length equals 15 residues. Between the trimmed V and J ends, which lost 1 base and 6 bases, there was a span of 16 bases. Germline values: CDR1 DFQATT, CDR2 SNEGSKA (reference sequence). CDR3 sequence reads: CSARVIGLAGNEQFF. CDR3 nucleotides: TGCAGTGCTAGAGTAATAGGGCTAGCAGGCAATGAGCAGTTCTTC.

This rearrangement joins TRBV15 to TRBJ1-2; tentatively, D is TRBD1 (5 bases). Germline assignment: CDR1 LNHNV and CDR2 YYDKDF (reference sequence). V lost 6 bases and J lost 4, with 12 bases in between. There are 13 residues in the CDR3. DNA of the CDR3: TGTGCCACCAGAGGGGACGCTATCTATGGCTACACCTTC. Amino acids: CATRGDAIYGYTF.

This clonotype was detected only a few times. The V call is TRBV5-1, the J call TRBJ1-5; maybe TRBD1 (5 bases). Germline V gives CDR1 SGHRS, CDR2 YFSETQ. The V gene lost 3 bases and the J gene lost 6 bases, with 19 bases spanning the gap. This CDR3 spans 16 amino acids. In nucleotides, the CDR3 is TGCGCCAGCAGCTCGTTGAGGGCTGAACAGGTTCAGCCCCAGCATTTT. Translation gives CASSSLRAEQVQPQHF.

This clonotype was picked up a small number of times. J is TRBJ2-2 and V is TRBV12-3 or TRBV12-4; weak D call: TRBD2 (5 bases). CDR3 size: 13 residues. V lost 2 bases and J lost 9, with 10 bases in between. This CDR3 reads CASSLTGNRELFF. The CDR3 DNA reads TGTGCCAGCAGTTTAACGGGGAACCGGGAGCTGTTTTTT.

As for this clonotype: Sequence at one end of the junction differs from germline and may be a read error. The chain has TRBV2 and TRBJ2-4; 7 bases are shared with TRBD1. CDR1 is SNHLY, CDR2 FYNNEI, per germline. The CDR3 runs to 14 residues. DNA of the CDR3: TGTGCCAGCAGCCAGGGACAGAGTAAAATCATTCAGTACTTC. Encoded protein: CASSQGQSKIIQYF.

This clonotype was observed a handful of times. The chain recombines TRBV29-1 with TRBJ2-1, with 15 bases fitting TRBD2. Germline values: CDR1 SQVTM, CDR2 ANQGSEA. The CDR3 runs to 15 residues. V shed 4 bases, J shed 14 bases, and the junction held 12 bases outside the gene matches. In DNA form, the CDR3 reads TGCAGCGTTGGATTTACGGGGACTAGCGGGAGGAAAGAGTTCTTC. It specifies CSVGFTGTSGRKEFF.

This clonotype was seen only a few times. CDR3 amino acids: CASSRAGVIYEQYF. In DNA, the CDR3 is TGTGCCAGCAGTCGAGCGGGAGTGATCTACGAGCAGTACTTC. J is TRBJ2-7 and V is TRBV12-3 or TRBV12-4; 8 bases align to TRBD2. The J segment lost 3 bases and the V segment lost 5 bases, leaving 6 bases of the junction unmatched. This CDR3 has 14 amino acids.

This clonotype has a count of ten or more. The V call is TRBV20-1, the J call TRBJ2-7, with D possibly being TRBD2 (5 bases). CDR1 and CDR2 (germline): DFQATT, SNEGSKA (reference sequence). V lost 5 bases to trimming and J lost 2 bases, with 13 bases between them. This CDR3 is built from 13 residues. Written as DNA, the CDR3 is TGCAGTGCTTGGGCAGGACTCACCTACGAGCAGTACTTC. As protein: CSAWAGLTYEQYF.

The rearrangement uses TRBV20-1 and TRBJ1-2; possible D gene TRBD1, 5 bases. This CDR3 contains 14 residues. Germline V gene data show CDR1 as DFQATT and CDR2 as SNEGSKA (reference sequence). Between the trimmed V and J ends, which lost 1 base and 3 bases, there was a span of 12 bases. The CDR3 DNA is TGCAGTGCTAGAGGTTCCGGGGGATACTATGGCTACACCTTC. Amino acids: CSARGSGGYYGYTF.

As for this clonotype: A much larger clone differs by one base, so this may be a read error. The final CDR3 position lacks the conserved phenylalanine or tryptophan, pointing to a likely read error. The V call is TRBV4-1, the J call TRBJ2-7; D may match TRBD1 or TRBD2 (5 bases each). V was cut by 3 bases and J by 5 bases, with 14 bases left in between. CDR1 is MGHRA, CDR2 YSYEKL, per germline. CDR3 length: 14 residues. This CDR3 reads CASSHPARGNEQYC. CDR3 sequence (DNA): TGCGCCAGCAGCCATCCCGCGAGGGGTAACGAGCAGTACTGC.

This clonotype turned up a few times. V is TRBV4-2 and J is TRBJ2-2, with D possibly called TRBD1 or TRBD2 (7 bases each). Deletions cut 1 base from V and 4 bases from J, with 16 bases between. The CDR3 spans 17 residues. Germline values: CDR1 LGHNA, CDR2 YNFKEQ. CDR3 sequence reads: CASSQGQGGSFTGELFF. CDR3 nucleotide sequence: TGTGCCAGCAGCCAAGGGCAGGGGGGGTCCTTCACCGGGGAGCTGTTTTTT.

This clonotype was found a few times. The chain links TRBV13 to TRBJ2-2; the match to TRBD2 covers 7 bases. Looked up from germline, CDR1 is PRHDT and CDR2 is FYEKMQ (reference sequence). This CDR3 comprises 15 residues. J gave up 0 bases and V 9 bases, and 7 bases lay outside the gene matches. The CDR3 DNA reads TGTGCCAGTACCATAGCGGGCTCGAACACCGGGGAGCTGTTTTTT. Translated, it gives CASTIAGSNTGELFF.

For the CDR3, the DNA is TGTGCCAGCAGCCGTGGGCCAGGCCCCTTTCGCGAGCAGTACTTC. This encodes CASSRGPGPFREQYF. The chain carries TRBV3-1 and TRBJ2-7; D remains ambiguous. The V gene lost 4 bases and the J gene lost 6 bases, with 19 bases spanning the gap. In germline, CDR1 is LGHDT, CDR2 YNNKEL (reference sequence). The CDR3 runs to 15 residues.

The V gene is TRBV27, the J gene TRBJ2-4, with D perhaps assigned TRBD1 or TRBD2 (5 bases each). The V gene's germline CDR1 is MNHEY and CDR2 SMNVEV (reference sequence). Between the trimmed V and J ends, which lost 9 bases and 1 base, there was a span of 22 bases. The CDR3 is 17 amino acids. In DNA, the CDR3 is TGTGCCAGTGGAGCGACAGCGAGAAGGGAGGCCAAAAACATTCAGTACTTC. It encodes CASGATARREAKNIQYF.